Listed here is a single TCR beta chain. Molecular barcoding with unique molecular identifiers was used for the TCRbeta library. In TCRdb, the PCR reads were re-called with MiXCR into one record per CDR3 protein. Among roughly 500,000 distinct CDR3 sequences listed, approximately 32% were seen once. V was shortened by 1 base and J by 8 bases, with 8 bases between the two germline ends. The V gene's germline CDR1 is SQVTM and CDR2 ANQGSEA. The CDR3 sequence is 12 residues long. This entry is derived from a study of T-cell reconstitution after alpha-beta-depleted transplantation in children. The TCR originated in a human donor who donated a stem cell graft to a child with aplastic anemia. Sequences were derived from PBMCs from the stem cell graft donor, sampled from the stem cell graft. The J gene is TRBJ1-4, the V gene TRBV29-1; the D is unclear. The DNA for the CDR3 is TGCAGCGTTGAAGTGGTGCGGGAAAAACTGTTTTTT. This encodes CSVEVVREKLFF.